The rows below give T cell receptor beta chains drawn from one sample of a study of cytomegalovirus exposure and HLA in healthy donors. Sequencing was performed with immunoSEQ multiplex PCR; in TCRdb, only in-frame clones are kept and a portion is missing. This sample has under 250,000 clones, with roughly 83% found just once. Sequencing used PBMCs. Source of these receptors: a boy between 2 and 10 years old in good health and CMV-seronegative. CDR3s include the opening cysteine and the closing phenylalanine or tryptophan.

>TRBV20-1
CSARGGAEQFF
>TRBV7-2
CASSGGITDTQYF
>TRBV4-2
CASSQEVPRGNTIYF
>TRBV11-2
CASSLVQDFTEAFF
>TRBV5-1
CASSLGGQVGGANVLTF
>TRBV11-2
CASSLVGGSTDEQFF
>TRBV10-3
CAISEAGGYDQPQHF
>TRBV6-1
CASVSGGELFF
>TRBV6-6
CASSRGGATEKLFF
>TRBV9
CASSVGPGSTEAFF
>TRBV7-9
CASSDGTSRFKSYEQYF
>TRBV11-2
CASSIYRVYEQYF
>TRBV27
CASVQQGYSYNEQFF
>TRBV28
CASSRTSSEQYF
>TRBV7-2
CASSLELGTGYEQYF
>TRBV6-1
CASSESGTGFSYEQYF
>TRBV2
CASSGDSYGYTF
>TRBV25-1
CASSALGEGKDTQYF
>TRBV5-6
CASSLPSEQETQYF
>TRBV13
CASSQRLAGLNEQFF
>TRBV18
CASSPGQGARNQPQHF
>TRBV28
CASSLPDTLYGYTF
>TRBV7-9
CATGLAGHEQFF
>TRBV5-4
CASSPIESETQYF
>TRBV4-1
CASSQDRGRTDTEAFF
>TRBV11-2
CASSAGYQETQYF